Included here is one TCR beta chain sequence, with context. These data are taken from a study of control samples from healthy donors and cancer patients. V shed 8 bases, J shed 1 base, and the junction held 5 bases outside the gene matches. The CDR3 sequence is 15 residues long. Germline CDR1 MNHEY, CDR2 SMNVEV (reference sequence). The method was immunoSEQ multiplex PCR; TCRdb's version includes in-frame clones alone and lacks a portion of them. The profile shows approximately 90,000 clones, less than 85% of them singletons. The chain couples TRBV27 to TRBJ2-4, with 10 bases aligning to TRBD1. The clonotype was recovered from a man between 65 and 85 years old with lung cancer. Sequencing input: PBMCs. CDR3 in DNA: TGTGCCAGCCGCCCGGGACAGGGGGCCAAAAACATTCAGTACTTC. Its translation is CASRPGQGAKNIQYF.